A selection of T cell receptor beta chains follows, all from one sample in a study of shared clonotypes between healthy human individuals. Sequenced by immunoSEQ multiplex PCR; TCRdb stores in-frame clones only, minus some. This sample has hundreds of thousands of clones, with roughly 98% found just once. Material for sequencing was naive CD8+ T cells sorted from blood. The receptors originated from a man aged 25-40 years in good health. CDR3s include the opening cysteine and the closing phenylalanine or tryptophan. The D gene is left open where the match is weak. A clone size is listed for some rows: how often the clone was seen (once, few, many), or a class if it is expanded.

abundance: once
d_gene: NA
j_gene: TRBJ2-7
v_gene: TRBV11-2
CDR3aa: CASSLDLDRSYEQYF
CDR3nt: TGTGCCAGCAGCTTAGATCTGGACAGATCCTACGAGCAGTACTTC

abundance: NA
d_gene: NA
j_gene: TRBJ2-7
v_gene: TRBV4-1
CDR3aa: CASSQGWLREQYF
CDR3nt: TGCGCCAGCAGCCAAGGTTGGCTTCGCGAGCAGTACTTC

abundance: NA
d_gene: NA
j_gene: TRBJ2-1
v_gene: TRBV11-2
CDR3aa: CASSLGANEQFF
CDR3nt: TGTGCCAGCAGCTTAGGAGCGAATGAGCAGTTCTTC

abundance: NA
d_gene: TRBD1
j_gene: TRBJ2-7
v_gene: TRBV5-5
CDR3aa: CASSGATGVPYEQYF
CDR3nt: TGTGCCAGCAGCGGGGCCACAGGGGTTCCCTACGAGCAGTACTTC

abundance: once
d_gene: TRBD2
j_gene: TRBJ2-1
v_gene: TRBV7-8
CDR3aa: CASRGDFSYNEQFF
CDR3nt: TGTGCCAGCCGGGGGGACTTCTCCTACAATGAGCAGTTCTTC

abundance: NA
d_gene: NA
j_gene: TRBJ2-1
v_gene: TRBV7-2
CDR3aa: CASGTSGAYNEQFF
CDR3nt: TGTGCCAGCGGCACTAGTGGGGCCTACAATGAGCAGTTCTTC

abundance: NA
d_gene: TRBD1
j_gene: TRBJ2-7
v_gene: TRBV7-2
CDR3aa: CASSWTRTGVDYEQYF
CDR3nt: TGTGCCAGCAGCTGGACTCGGACAGGGGTTGATTACGAGCAGTACTTC

abundance: NA
d_gene: NA
j_gene: TRBJ2-7
v_gene: TRBV6-5
CDR3aa: CASSSGRGYYEQYF
CDR3nt: TGTGCCAGCAGTTCCGGACGCGGCTACTACGAGCAGTACTTC

abundance: NA
d_gene: TRBD1
j_gene: TRBJ2-1
v_gene: TRBV4-3
CDR3aa: CASSQDSGTGEGEQFF
CDR3nt: TGCGCCAGCAGCCAAGACTCCGGGACAGGGGAGGGTGAGCAGTTCTTC

abundance: NA
d_gene: TRBD2
j_gene: TRBJ2-7
v_gene: TRBV27
CDR3aa: CASSMGLAGTEQYF
CDR3nt: TGTGCCAGCAGTATGGGACTAGCGGGAACCGAGCAGTACTTC

abundance: NA
d_gene: NA
j_gene: TRBJ2-5
v_gene: TRBV27
CDR3aa: CASSNTGLVVGETQYF
CDR3nt: TGTGCCAGCAGTAATACAGGGCTAGTTGTGGGAGAGACCCAGTACTTC

abundance: NA
d_gene: TRBD2
j_gene: TRBJ2-7
v_gene: TRBV7-8
CDR3aa: CASSLAAGDIHEQYF
CDR3nt: TGTGCCAGCAGCTTAGCTGCGGGAGATATCCACGAGCAGTACTTC

abundance: NA
d_gene: NA
j_gene: TRBJ2-7
v_gene: TRBV7-6
CDR3aa: CASSLGGISYEQYF
CDR3nt: TGTGCCAGCAGCTTAGGAGGCATCTCCTACGAGCAGTACTTC

abundance: NA
d_gene: TRBD1
j_gene: TRBJ2-7
v_gene: TRBV6-5
CDR3aa: CASTADRGLYSEQYF
CDR3nt: TGTGCCAGCACCGCGGACAGGGGACTTTATAGCGAGCAGTACTTC

abundance: NA
d_gene: TRBD2
j_gene: TRBJ2-3
v_gene: TRBV29-1
CDR3aa: CSVLGWLAGITDTQYF
CDR3nt: TGCAGCGTTCTAGGTTGGCTAGCGGGAATCACAGATACGCAGTATTTT